This T cell receptor beta chain came from a study of T-cell memory formation after mild COVID-19. Turning to the study itself: TCR clusters largely stayed donor specific. Whole-study findings and limits: The study detected some responding clones in pre-infection memory, suggesting cross-reactive memory joined. For second-wave clones that peaked at day 37, SARS-CoV-2 specificity went unverified.

The CDR3 sequence is 14 residues long. V was cut by 6 bases and J by 2 bases, with 13 bases left in between. Germline V gene data show CDR1 as GTSNPN and CDR2 as SVGIG (reference sequence). 5'RACE, which relied on constant-segment primers, yielded TCR alpha and TCR beta cDNA libraries carrying sample barcodes and UMIs. TCRdb re-analysed the 5' RACE reads in MiXCR, keeping a single row per CDR3 protein. The table records 210,000 or so distinct CDR3 sequences, around 18% of them present only once. In the case of this clonotype: What it recognizes is unknown.

This clonotype originated in an adult woman who had mild COVID-19 (a few samples of this study predate the infection). Cell type and time point are not known. The rearrangement links TRBV30 to TRBJ2-2, with D possibly being TRBD1 (6 bases). The sequenced sample consisted of PBMCs or a T cell subset sorted from them (not recorded which). CDR3 sequence reads: CACPRGYNTGELFF. DNA for the CDR3: TGTGCCTGCCCTAGGGGGTATAACACCGGGGAGCTGTTTTTT.